This TCR beta chain was captured in a study of cytomegalovirus exposure and HLA in healthy donors. PCR primers comprised 60 Vbeta and 13 Jbeta primers. Repertoires were generated with immunoSEQ multiplex PCR, while TCRdb's copy carries only in-frame clones and drops some. The sample consists of 100,000 to 150,000 clones, 80% of them appearing once. The CDR3 has 13 residues. The germline V gene has CDR1 MNHNY and CDR2 SVGAGI (reference sequence). The V gene lost 6 bases and the J gene lost 6 bases, with 11 bases spanning the gap. Sequenced: PBMCs. The TCR originated in a middle-aged woman in good health and CMV-seronegative. This chain uses TRBV6-6 with TRBJ2-2, with a weak D call TRBD1 (5 bases). CDR3 in DNA: TGTGCCAGCAGCCTCAGGGAAGCCGGGGAGCTGTTTTTT. Its translation: CASSLREAGELFF.